The T cell receptor (beta chain) under discussion was sequenced for a study of tumor and adjacent non-tumor tissue in lung cancer. Overall study: The patients, 10 or so men and 5 or 6 women, were about 30 to 76 with stage I to III disease.

Three rounds of nested PCR, following a modified ARM-PCR protocol, produced the TCRbeta library. TCRdb re-analysed the multiplex PCR reads in MiXCR, keeping a single row per CDR3 protein. The profile covers fewer than 90,000 distinct CDR3 sequences, with around three quarters appearing a single time and 20% to 25% taken by the ten largest. Study-wide findings and caveats: Shorter survival was associated with higher TCR diversity in tumors.

CDR3 size: 15 residues. Germline lookup yields CDR1 SGHKS and CDR2 YYEKEE (reference sequence). Trimming took off 6 bases at V and 2 bases at J, with 16 bases between the two ends. No cell sorting was done before RNA was extracted from the tissue. The normal lung tissue was taken more than 3 cm from the tumor edge. Between August and November 2014, newly diagnosed, chemotherapy-naive lung cancer patients underwent thoracic surgery in China. Remarks on this clonotype: What it binds is unknown. In this CDR3 the conserved last residue, phenylalanine or tryptophan, is missing, so a read error is likely.

The chain carries TRBV5-5 and TRBJ2-3; possibly TRBD2 for D (7 bases). Sequencing input: distant non-tumor lung tissue. This TCR was recovered from a woman aged 45-60 years with non-small cell lung cancer. The CDR3 DNA follows: TGTGCCAGCATCCAAGGGGGGAGGGCCACAGATACGCAGTATCTT. It translates to CASIQGGRATDTQYL.